The following is a TCR beta chain sequence with its context. Its target is unknown. Genomic DNA came from blood regulatory T cells gated CD4+ CD25-high CD127-low. Repertoires were generated with immunoSEQ multiplex PCR, while TCRdb's copy carries only in-frame clones and drops some. Of several thousand clones listed, more than 70% are singletons. This record belongs to a study of regulatory and conventional T cells in RAG deficiency. Points from the study as a whole: Compared with controls, unique Treg TCR beta sequences dropped roughly 96-fold in Omenn syndrome and CID/AS.

Trimming took off 4 bases at V and 2 bases at J, with 4 bases between the two ends. The germline gives CDR1 SEHNR, CDR2 FQNEAQ (reference sequence). CDR3 length: 12 amino acids. These data were likewise used in another study, on regulatory T cells. As that study records: The primer mix had 52 TRBV and 13 TRBJ primers.

J is TRBJ2-3 and V is TRBV7-9; D ambiguous. The TCR sequence derives from a human donor in good health. Sequences were obtained from Tregs sorted from blood. CDR3 protein: CASSSVTDTQYF. The CDR3 bases are TGTGCCAGCAGCTCTGTCACAGATACGCAGTATTTT.